Listed below are T cell receptor beta chains from one sample, sequenced in a study of OX40 agonist ivuxolimab in advanced cancers. Only in-frame clones appear in the TCRdb table, and some are missing; sequencing was by immunoSEQ multiplex PCR. The sample yields some 50,000 clones, around four fifths seen once. The specimen was CD4+ or CD8+ T cells sorted from blood, collected in a trial of the OX40 agonist ivuxolimab. The receptors come from an adult with an advanced solid tumor such as melanoma, head and neck, liver or kidney cancer. CDR3s include the opening cysteine and the closing phenylalanine or tryptophan. A D gene is named only where the DNA matches it firmly. The size field is filled for only some rows; it gives once, few, many or a size class.

d_call: TRBD1
clone_size: .
j_call: TRBJ2-2
v_call: TRBV7-6
cdr3_aa: CASSRTGDTGELFF
cdr3_nt: TGTGCCAGCAGCCGGACAGGGGACACCGGGGAGCTGTTTTTT

d_call: TRBD2
clone_size: .
j_call: TRBJ2-1
v_call: TRBV7-2
cdr3_aa: CASSLTSGGPDEQFF
cdr3_nt: TGTGCCAGCAGCTTAACTAGCGGGGGGCCCGATGAGCAGTTCTTC

d_call: TRBD2
clone_size: .
j_call: TRBJ2-3
v_call: TRBV19
cdr3_aa: CASSAPRAGGTDTQYF
cdr3_nt: TGTGCCAGTAGTGCCCCCCGGGCGGGGGGCACAGATACGCAGTATTTT

d_call: TRBD1
clone_size: .
j_call: TRBJ1-2
v_call: TRBV19
cdr3_aa: CASSTTRQGYGYTF
cdr3_nt: TGTGCCAGTAGTACTACCCGACAGGGCTATGGCTACACCTTC

d_call: TRBD1
clone_size: .
j_call: TRBJ2-3
v_call: TRBV6-1
cdr3_aa: CASRGQTTDTQYF
cdr3_nt: TGTGCCAGCAGGGGACAGACGACAGATACGCAGTATTTT

d_call: TRBD1
clone_size: once
j_call: TRBJ1-1
v_call: TRBV7-9
cdr3_aa: CASSLGTGDGAFF
cdr3_nt: TGTGCCAGCAGCTTGGGGACAGGCGACGGAGCTTTCTTT

d_call: TRBD1
clone_size: .
j_call: TRBJ1-1
v_call: TRBV19
cdr3_aa: CASSIGDRGHSEAFF
cdr3_nt: TGTGCCAGTAGTATAGGGGACAGGGGACATTCTGAAGCTTTCTTT

d_call: .
clone_size: once
j_call: TRBJ2-1
v_call: TRBV28
cdr3_aa: CASRLGSGEQFF
cdr3_nt: TGTGCCAGCAGACTAGGATCAGGTGAGCAGTTCTTC

d_call: TRBD1
clone_size: .
j_call: TRBJ2-4
v_call: TRBV9
cdr3_aa: CASGRGQGIDIQYF
cdr3_nt: TGTGCCAGCGGCCGTGGACAGGGTATTGACATTCAGTACTTC

d_call: .
clone_size: .
j_call: TRBJ2-1
v_call: TRBV10-3
cdr3_aa: CAISATGSRGVGGNEQFF
cdr3_nt: TGTGCCATCAGCGCAACAGGGTCCCGTGGGGTAGGAGGCAATGAGCAGTTCTTC

d_call: TRBD1
clone_size: .
j_call: TRBJ2-3
v_call: TRBV19
cdr3_aa: CASSRGTALASTDTQYF
cdr3_nt: TGTGCCAGTAGTAGGGGGACAGCCCTGGCGAGCACAGATACGCAGTATTTT

d_call: TRBD1
clone_size: .
j_call: TRBJ1-6
v_call: TRBV19
cdr3_aa: CASGTVNSPLHF
cdr3_nt: TGTGCCAGTGGGACAGTTAATTCACCCCTCCACTTT

d_call: TRBD2
clone_size: .
j_call: TRBJ2-2
v_call: TRBV7-9
cdr3_aa: CASNGLAGENTGELFF
cdr3_nt: TGTGCCAGCAATGGACTAGCGGGGGAAAACACCGGGGAGCTGTTTTTT

d_call: .
clone_size: .
j_call: TRBJ2-7
v_call: TRBV1
cdr3_aa: CTSRHALAGGRRNEQYF
cdr3_nt: TGCACCAGCAGACACGCACTAGCGGGGGGCCGAAGAAACGAGCAGTACTTC

d_call: TRBD2
clone_size: .
j_call: TRBJ2-3
v_call: TRBV6-5
cdr3_aa: CASASTSGGSDTQYF
cdr3_nt: TGTGCCAGCGCAAGCACTAGCGGGGGTTCTGATACGCAGTATTTT

d_call: TRBD2
clone_size: .
j_call: TRBJ2-7
v_call: TRBV5-6
cdr3_aa: CASTRGGGNPGGEQYF
cdr3_nt: TGTGCCAGCACCCGGGGCGGGGGGAACCCCGGGGGAGAGCAGTACTTC

d_call: .
clone_size: .
j_call: TRBJ1-5
v_call: TRBV19
cdr3_aa: CASSEPGRAPYSNQPQHF
cdr3_nt: TGTGCCAGTAGTGAGCCCGGCAGGGCGCCATATAGCAATCAGCCCCAGCATTTT

d_call: .
clone_size: .
j_call: TRBJ2-2
v_call: TRBV2
cdr3_aa: CASGRTGPANTGELFF
cdr3_nt: TGTGCCAGCGGGAGGACGGGCCCCGCGAACACCGGGGAGCTGTTTTTT

d_call: .
clone_size: .
j_call: TRBJ2-3
v_call: TRBV7-9
cdr3_aa: CASVAGRTDTQYF
cdr3_nt: TGTGCATCCGTGGCAGGGAGGACAGATACGCAGTATTTT

d_call: .
clone_size: .
j_call: TRBJ2-4
v_call: TRBV13
cdr3_aa: CASSSPGESSKNIQYF
cdr3_nt: TGTGCCAGCAGCTCCCCCGGGGAGTCTAGCAAAAACATTCAGTACTTC

d_call: .
clone_size: .
j_call: TRBJ1-5
v_call: TRBV28
cdr3_aa: CASSPPRPPQHF
cdr3_nt: TGTGCCAGCAGTCCACCCCGTCCGCCCCAGCATTTT

d_call: .
clone_size: .
j_call: TRBJ1-1
v_call: TRBV11-3
cdr3_aa: CASSSALGPVNTEAFF
cdr3_nt: TGTGCCAGCAGCTCTGCGCTCGGGCCAGTGAACACTGAAGCTTTCTTT

d_call: .
clone_size: .
j_call: TRBJ1-6
v_call: TRBV5-6
cdr3_aa: CASSPAVGGAGNSPLHF
cdr3_nt: TGTGCCAGCAGCCCCGCGGTGGGTGGGGCGGGGAATTCACCCCTCCACTTT